This T cell receptor (beta chain) appears in the sequencing data of a study of shared clonotypes between healthy human individuals. The CDR3 is 16 residues long. Germline V gene lookup returns CDR1 MNHNS and CDR2 SASEGT. The germline V and J ends were trimmed by 2 bases and 0 bases, with 14 bases remaining between them. The assay was immunoSEQ multiplex PCR, and TCRdb's table has in-frame clones only and misses some. The sample consists of 2 million to 2.5 million clones, 80% to 95% of them appearing once. This TCR was recovered from a man aged 18 to 29 in good health. Some clones in this sample may be carry-over from other donors' samples. The chain joins TRBV6-1 to TRBJ2-7, with D maybe TRBD1 (6 bases). Sequenced material: naive CD4+ T cells from PBMCs. Subset reported: CD45RA+ positively selected. The CDR3 DNA follows: TGTGCCAGCAGTGAAATCTGGGCAGGGGTCTCCTACGAGCAGTACTTC. This encodes CASSEIWAGVSYEQYF.